These 10 T cell receptor beta chains originate from one sample sequenced in a study of blood T cell repertoires in COVID-19. Repertoires were generated with immunoSEQ multiplex PCR, while TCRdb's copy carries only in-frame clones and drops some. The sample has some 270,000 clones, roughly 91% seen once. Sequencing was performed on peripheral blood. Every receptor here comes from a young man with acute or convalescent COVID-19.

This chain uses TRBV4-1 with TRBJ2-3; the D is unclear. The CDR3 spans 14 residues. From germline, CDR1 is MGHRA and CDR2 YSYEKL. Deletions cut 4 bases from V and 2 bases from J, with 10 bases between. The CDR3 coding sequence is TGCGCCAGCAGCCCGTCGAGGTACACAGATACGCAGTATTTT. Amino acids: CASSPSRYTDTQYF.

With regard to this clone: At one end the junction does not follow the germline gene, possibly because of a read error. The chain carries TRBV7-7 and TRBJ2-5; 11 positions agree with TRBD1. CDR1 and CDR2 (germline): SSHAT, FNYEAQ (reference sequence). The CDR3 is made up of 15 amino acids. This CDR3 is CASSPRTGGIETQYF. CDR3 nucleotide sequence: TGTGCTAGCAGCCCGCGGACAGGGGGCATAGAGACCCAGTACTTC.

This rearrangement joins TRBV5-6 to TRBJ1-5; D may be TRBD1 (5 bases). V was clipped by 7 bases and J by 2 bases, with 16 bases between them. The germline gives CDR1 SGHDT, CDR2 YYEEEE. The CDR3 contains 15 residues. The CDR3 sequence is CASGSRGGGNQPQHF. In nucleotides, the CDR3 is TGTGCCAGCGGATCTAGGGGTGGTGGCAATCAGCCCCAGCATTTT.

This clone was recorded once. The rearrangement uses TRBV28 and TRBJ1-3, with D possibly matching TRBD1 (6 bases). The CDR3 is made up of 20 amino acids. The V end lost 4 bases, the J end lost 4 bases, and 29 bases lay between the germline ends. CDR1 is MDHEN, CDR2 SYDVKM, per germline. CDR3 residues: CASSYPYVQGRSGLGNTIYF. As DNA, the CDR3 is TGTGCCAGCAGTTACCCCTATGTACAGGGCAGGAGTGGTTTGGGAAACACCATATATTTT.

The genes are TRBV10-3 and TRBJ1-1; D perhaps matches TRBD1 (5 bases). This CDR3 spans 14 amino acids. Trimming pared 4 bases from V and 1 base from J, leaving 10 bases between. The germline gives CDR1 ENHRY, CDR2 SYGVKD. The CDR3 region is CAISARTPNTEAFF. CDR3 nucleotides: TGTGCCATCAGTGCAAGGACACCGAACACTGAAGCTTTCTTT.

The gene calls are TRBV2 and TRBJ1-5, with 7 bases lining up with TRBD1. Germline V gene data show CDR1 as SNHLY and CDR2 as FYNNEI. The CDR3 consists of 15 residues. V lost 6 bases and J lost 6; bases outside the gene matches: 11. CDR3 residues: CASSLDEGASQPQHF. CDR3 bases: TGTGCCAGCAGCCTAGACGAGGGGGCCAGTCAGCCCCAGCATTTT.

V gene TRBV4-1 combines with J gene TRBJ2-7; 10 bases line up with TRBD1. The CDR3 covers 19 residues. J was trimmed by 0 bases and V by 4 bases; bases with no gene match: 15. The germline V gene encodes CDR1 MGHRA and CDR2 YSYEKL. The CDR3 sequence: CASSPLRDRGRKTSYEQYF. For the CDR3, the DNA is TGCGCCAGCAGCCCTCTAAGAGACAGGGGGCGAAAAACCTCCTACGAGCAGTACTTC.

The chain combines TRBV3-1 (or the pseudogene TRBV3-2) with TRBJ1-4; 7 bases match TRBD1. Germline CDR1 LGHDT, CDR2 YNNKEL (reference sequence). CDR3 length: 14 residues. Trimming cost V 4 bases and J 7 bases; bases outside gene matches: 6. The CDR3 sequence is CASSPRQGSEKLFF. In nucleotides, the CDR3 is TGTGCCAGCAGCCCAAGACAGGGAAGTGAAAAACTGTTTTTT.

Worth noting for this clone: This specimen includes other DNA sequences encoding the same CDR3. The chain combines TRBV30 with TRBJ2-7; D remains unclear. V was clipped by 2 bases and J by 3 bases, with 5 bases between them. CDR1 GTSNPN and CDR2 SVGIG come from the germline V gene (reference sequence). The CDR3 sequence is 11 residues long. This CDR3 reads CAWSLSYEQYF. The CDR3 DNA reads TGTGCCTGGAGTTTGAGCTACGAGCAGTACTTC.

The V and J genes are TRBV5-1 and TRBJ1-5; D remains ambiguous. The CDR3 loop spans 13 amino acids. Trimming shortened V by 4 bases and J by 0 bases, and 5 bases separated the two germline ends. Germline CDR1 is SGHRS and CDR2 is YFSETQ. The CDR3 DNA reads TGCGCCAGCAGCAGAGATAGCAATCAGCCCCAGCATTTT. Protein product: CASSRDSNQPQHF. The entire variable domain, with the rest obtained from reference TRBV5-1 and TRBJ1-5, is as follows: KAGVTQTPRYLIKTRGQQVTLSCSPISGHRSVSWYQQTPGQGLQFLFEYFSETQRNKGNFPGRFSGRQFSNSRSEMNVSTLELGDSALYLCASSRDSNQPQHFGDGTRLSIL.